The clone carrying this T cell receptor (beta chain) was counted ten times or more. Its antigen is still unknown. Sequence at one end of the junction differs from germline and may be a read error. These data belong to a study of response to subunit inactivated influenza vaccine. Study-wide findings and caveats: Each seasonal influenza vaccination recruits few new T cells, the authors suggested.

This CDR3 is 15 amino acids long. Germline V CDR1 and CDR2: MNHEY, SVGAGI. TCRdb used MiXCR to reprocess the RT-PCR reads, holding one entry per CDR3 protein. The table shows 800,000 to 1,000,000 distinct CDR3 sequences, with approximately 21% occurring only once. The V gene is TRBV6-5, the J gene TRBJ2-1; 11 bases are shared with TRBD2. This specimen was PBMCs from blood, taken 5 days after vaccination. The clonotype was recovered from a man between 45 and 60 years old who received an inactivated influenza vaccine. Here the CDR3 reads CASSSRTSGYNEQFF. CDR3 nucleotide sequence: TGCGCCAGCAGCTCTAGGACTAGCGGGTACAATGAGCAGTTCTTC.